These 2 T cell receptor beta chains were all obtained from the same sample, sequenced in a study of shared clonotypes between healthy human individuals. Sequenced by immunoSEQ multiplex PCR; TCRdb stores in-frame clones only, minus some. This sample has roughly 1,100,000 clones, with around 76% found just once. Sequenced input: memory CD4+ T cells sorted from blood. Subset indicated: CD45RA-negative fraction. Source of these receptors: a man between 18 and 35 years old in good health.

As regards this clone: Other DNA variants within this sample encode the same CDR3. V gene TRBV5-1 combines with J gene TRBJ2-3; TRBD2 matches at 8 bases. Germline V CDR1 and CDR2: SGHRS, YFSETQ. With V trimmed by 0 bases and J by 2 bases, 8 bases remained unmatched. The CDR3 covers 17 residues. CDR3 bases: TGCGCCAGCAGCTTGGCCTCCGGGACTAGGAACACAGATACGCAGTATTTT. It is translated as CASSLASGTRNTDTQYF.

The V call is TRBV4-3, the J call TRBJ2-2, with 10 positions matching TRBD2. Germline V lookup: CDR1 LGHNA, CDR2 YSLEER. V trimming: 0 bases; J trimming: 6 bases; junction bases outside the gene matches: 10. There are 18 residues in the CDR3. The CDR3 DNA reads TGCGCCAGCAGCCAAGATGTCTTGGGGAGCGGGAGGGCCGGGGAGCTGTTTTTT. This codes for CASSQDVLGSGRAGELFF.